The clone carrying this T cell receptor beta chain is large by share. The sample originates from a study of tumor-infiltrating lymphocytes in oesophageal squamous cell carcinoma. Germline CDR1 SGHTA, CDR2 FQGNSA. CDR3 length equals 12 residues. Deletions cut 3 bases from V and 5 bases from J, with 7 bases between. Via MiXCR, TCRdb re-called the PCR reads, giving one row per CDR3 protein. The table has thousands of distinct CDR3 sequences, 15% to 19% seen once. The TCR comes from a male donor with esophageal squamous cell carcinoma. The V call is TRBV7-2, the J call TRBJ2-5, with a weak D call TRBD1 (5 bases). Material for sequencing was blood. CDR3 sequence (DNA): TGTGCCAGCAGCTTCCCAGGGGAGACCCAGTACTTC. It is translated as CASSFPGETQYF.